The 5 T cell receptor beta chains presented below share a single source sample, sequenced in a study of cytomegalovirus exposure and HLA in healthy donors. PCR involved 60 Vbeta and 13 Jbeta primers. TCRdb's copy holds only in-frame clones and misses some; the assay was immunoSEQ multiplex PCR. The sample table includes 70,000 or so clones. The sequencing input was PBMCs. The source is a man aged 40-50 years in good health and CMV-seronegative.

The gene calls are TRBV9 and TRBJ2-1; D perhaps matches TRBD2 (6 bases). Germline V gives CDR1 SGDLS, CDR2 YYNGEE. V lost 6 bases to trimming and J lost 10 bases, with 20 bases between them. The CDR3 is made up of 14 amino acids. The CDR3 spells CASTPQLGGDEQFF. The CDR3 region has the DNA TGTGCCAGCACCCCCCAGCTAGGCGGGGACGAGCAGTTCTTC. Looking up the rest from reference TRBV9 and TRBJ2-1 gives the full variable domain: DSGVTQTPKHLITATGQRVTLRCSPRSGDLSVYWYQQSLDQGLQFLIQYYNGEERAKGNILERFSAQQFPDLHSELNLSSLELGDSALYFCASTPQLGGDEQFFGPGTRLTVL.

Notes on this clone: One junction end does not reproduce the germline sequence, and a read error may be involved. The rearrangement uses TRBV7-9 and TRBJ1-2; 9 bases are shared with TRBD1. The CDR3 loop spans 12 amino acids. The V gene's germline CDR1 is SEHNR and CDR2 FQNEAQ (reference sequence). The CDR3 DNA reads as TGTGCCAGCAGCCTAGGGACAGGGACGCACGCCTTC. Amino acids: CASSLGTGTHAF.

V and J are TRBV5-1 and TRBJ2-7; a possible D gene is TRBD2 (5 bases). This CDR3 region has 14 residues. The germline gives CDR1 SGHRS, CDR2 YFSETQ. The germline V and J ends were trimmed by 6 bases and 7 bases, with 20 bases remaining between them. The CDR3 region is CASTPSEGLREQYF. The CDR3 bases are TGCGCCAGCACACCCTCCGAGGGTCTGAGGGAGCAGTACTTC.

The chain joins TRBV5-6 to TRBJ1-5; D is perhaps TRBD1 (6 bases). The germline V gene has CDR1 SGHDT and CDR2 YYEEEE. Trimming took off 1 base at V and 7 bases at J, with 15 bases between the two ends. The CDR3 runs 15 residues. CDR3 sequence (DNA): TGTGCCAGCAGCTTGAATCAGGGGCGCCTACAGCCCCAGCATTTT. Residues: CASSLNQGRLQPQHF.

The V call is TRBV18, the J call TRBJ1-5; perhaps TRBD1 as D (6 bases). The V and J ends lost 10 bases and 1 base respectively, with 29 bases between them. Germline V gene lookup returns CDR1 KGHSH and CDR2 LQKENI. The CDR3 is 19 amino acids. The CDR3 bases are TGTGCCACCAACCCCGGTCACTCCACAGGGAATATGAGCAATCAGCCCCAGCATTTT. It specifies CATNPGHSTGNMSNQPQHF.